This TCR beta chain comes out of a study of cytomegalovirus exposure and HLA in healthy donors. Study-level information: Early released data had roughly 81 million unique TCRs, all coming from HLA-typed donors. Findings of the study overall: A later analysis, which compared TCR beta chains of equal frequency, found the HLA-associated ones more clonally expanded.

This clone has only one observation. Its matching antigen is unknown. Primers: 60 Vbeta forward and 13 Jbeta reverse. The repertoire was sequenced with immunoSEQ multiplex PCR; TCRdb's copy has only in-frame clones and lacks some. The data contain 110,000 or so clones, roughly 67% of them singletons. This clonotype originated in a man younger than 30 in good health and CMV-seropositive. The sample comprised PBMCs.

As DNA, the CDR3 is TGTGCCAGCAGGGGTAGGAAGGGGTCGACGAATCAGTTTTTT. It codes for CASRGRKGSTNQFF. The gene calls are TRBV2 and TRBJ2-2, with a weak D call TRBD1 (5 bases). V shed 6 bases and J shed 16 bases, with 24 bases lying between them. In germline, CDR1 is SNHLY, CDR2 FYNNEI. This CDR3 is 14 amino acids long.